The 28 T cell receptor beta chains listed next were all sequenced from one sample in a study of blood T cell repertoires in COVID-19. Measured with immunoSEQ multiplex PCR; TCRdb has only the in-frame clones, and not every one. The table has 35,000 to 45,000 clones, roughly 88% seen once. Sequencing used peripheral blood. These receptors were taken from a human donor in a cohort sampled during active COVID-19.

Worth noting for this clone: This same CDR3 is encoded by further DNA sequences in the sample. The chain employs TRBV21-1 and TRBJ1-5; TRBD1 is taken as the D call from the table, unchecked against the DNA. TRBV21-1 is described as a pseudogene. This CDR3 comprises 18 residues. CDR3 sequence: CASSKVRTGYRYNQPQHF. In DNA, the CDR3 is TGCGCCAGCAGCAAAGTACGGACAGGATACCGTTACAATCAGCCCCAGCATTTT.

The chain employs TRBV5-6 and TRBJ2-5, with unresolved D. Germline loops: CDR1 SGHDT, CDR2 YYEEEE. Between the trimmed V and J ends, which lost 0 bases and 0 bases, there was a span of 6 bases. The CDR3 is 14 residues long. CDR3 amino acids: CASSLVQDQETQYF. CDR3 DNA sequence: TGTGCCAGCAGCTTGGTTCAGGACCAAGAGACCCAGTACTTC.

The genes are TRBV7-2 and TRBJ2-7; tentatively, D is TRBD1 (6 bases). The V gene lost 5 bases and the J gene lost 5 bases, with 13 bases spanning the gap. This CDR3 is 13 amino acids long. Germline CDR1 reads SGHTA; CDR2 reads FQGNSA. CDR3 sequence reads: CASSPRGWDEQYF. The CDR3 region has the DNA TGTGCCAGCAGCCCGAGGGGGTGGGACGAGCAGTACTTC. The variable domain in full, with the rest retrieved from reference TRBV7-2 and TRBJ2-7, is GAGVSQSPSNKVTEKGKDVELRCDPISGHTALYWYRQSLGQGLEFLIYFQGNSAPDKSGLPSDRFSAERTGGSVSTLTIQRTQQEDSAVYLCASSPRGWDEQYFGPGTRLTVT.

This clone was counted only a few times. The genes are TRBV5-6 and TRBJ2-7, with D perhaps matching TRBD1 (5 bases). Germline CDR1 and CDR2: SGHDT and YYEEEE. The germline V and J ends were trimmed by 2 bases and 4 bases, with 10 bases remaining between them. The CDR3 is made up of 13 amino acids. The CDR3 sequence: CASSFTQAYEQYF. CDR3 in DNA: TGTGCCAGCAGCTTTACACAGGCTTACGAGCAGTACTTC.

The chain joins TRBV6-4 to TRBJ2-3, with 9 positions matching TRBD2. The germline gives CDR1 MRHNA, CDR2 SNTAGT. This CDR3 is built from 16 residues. V lost 3 bases and J lost 2; bases outside the gene matches: 6. The CDR3 here is CASSEVIAGDTDTQYF. The CDR3 coding sequence is TGTGCCAGCAGTGAAGTTATAGCGGGGGACACAGATACGCAGTATTTT.

The rearrangement joins TRBV5-1 to TRBJ1-2, with TRBD1 identical over 8 bases. The germline V gene encodes CDR1 SGHRS and CDR2 YFSETQ. The V and J ends lost 4 bases and 0 bases, in that order; junction bases with no gene match: 5. The CDR3 runs 15 residues. CDR3 loop: CASSRGDRSNYGYTF. CDR3 bases: TGCGCCAGCAGCCGGGGGGACAGGTCTAACTATGGCTACACCTTC.

This chain uses TRBV28 with TRBJ1-4; 12 bases line up with TRBD1. Trimming removed 9 bases from V and 7 bases from J; junction bases left unmatched: 3. The CDR3 spans 13 residues. Germline V gene lookup returns CDR1 MDHEN and CDR2 SYDVKM. The CDR3 DNA reads TGTGCCAGTGGGACAGGGGGCCGTGAAAAACTGTTTTTT. Its protein product is CASGTGGREKLFF.

The chain carries TRBV6-1 and TRBJ1-2, with TRBD1 matching over 11 bases. The V segment lost 2 bases and the J segment 7 bases; nucleotides outside the gene matches: 12. The V gene's germline CDR1 is MNHNS and CDR2 SASEGT. The CDR3 length is 17 residues. Here the CDR3 DNA reads TGTGCCAGCAGTGAATTTAGTGTGGGGACAGGGGGTTCTGGCTACACCTTC. It yields the protein CASSEFSVGTGGSGYTF.

The rearrangement uses TRBV6-5 and TRBJ1-2; 11 bases map to TRBD1. This CDR3 spans 13 amino acids. The germline gives CDR1 MNHEY, CDR2 SVGAGI. Germline trimming cut 9 bases from V and 6 bases from J; bases unmatched to any gene: 6. In DNA, the CDR3 is TGTGCCAGTGATATGGGACAGGGGGATGGCTACACCTTC. This gives the protein CASDMGQGDGYTF.

The rearrangement uses TRBV7-8 and TRBJ1-3, with a possible D match to TRBD1 (5 bases). The CDR3 extends over 15 amino acids. V lost 0 bases and J 2 bases, leaving 8 bases between the germline ends. Germline CDR1 SGHVS, CDR2 FQNEAQ. The CDR3 sequence is CASSLAQGPGNTIYF. CDR3 in DNA: TGTGCCAGCAGCTTAGCCCAGGGTCCTGGAAACACCATATATTTT. The whole variable domain, remainder taken from reference TRBV7-8 and TRBJ1-3, is GAGVSQSPRYKVAKRGQDVALRCDPISGHVSLFWYQQALGQGPEFLTYFQNEAQLDKSGLPSDRFFAERPEGSVSTLKIQRTQQEDSAVYLCASSLAQGPGNTIYFGEGSWLTVV.

This clone occurred once. The chain carries TRBV7-6 and TRBJ2-3; TRBD1 matches 7 bases. The germline CDR1 and CDR2 sequences are SGHVS and FNYEAQ. V lost 5 bases to trimming and J lost 3 bases; unmatched junction nucleotides: 11. This CDR3 is built from 16 residues. CDR3 residues: CASSTTGTAVTDTQYF. The CDR3 DNA is TGTGCCAGCAGCACGACAGGGACGGCCGTTACAGATACGCAGTATTTT.

The chain combines TRBV18 with TRBJ2-2; D gene ambiguous. V lost 3 bases and J lost 1, with 6 bases in between. The CDR3 spans 14 residues. In germline, CDR1 is KGHSH, CDR2 LQKENI. The chain's CDR3 is CASSPGENTGELFF. The CDR3 DNA reads as TGTGCCAGCTCACCCGGAGAGAACACCGGGGAGCTGTTTTTT.

V and J are TRBV3-1 (or the pseudogene TRBV3-2) and TRBJ2-3; TRBD2 agrees at 11 bases. The trim removed 1 base at V and 0 bases at J, leaving 3 bases unmatched. Germline V gives CDR1 LGHDT, CDR2 YNNKEL (reference sequence). The CDR3 sequence is 17 residues long. DNA of the CDR3: TGTGCCAGCAGCCAAGTAGCGGGGGGGCGTAGCACAGATACGCAGTATTTT. It translates to CASSQVAGGRSTDTQYF.

The chain uses TRBV9 and TRBJ2-7; possibly TRBD1 for D (6 bases). Germline CDR1 SGDLS, CDR2 YYNGEE. The CDR3 is 15 residues long. V was pared by 2 bases and J by 0 bases, with 12 bases between. The CDR3 DNA reads TGTGCCAGCAGCGTTCGGGACACCACCTCCTACGAGCAGTACTTC. It is translated as CASSVRDTTSYEQYF. The full variable domain, its missing parts supplied by reference TRBV9 and TRBJ2-7, is DSGVTQTPKHLITATGQRVTLRCSPRSGDLSVYWYQQSLDQGLQFLIQYYNGEERAKGNILERFSAQQFPDLHSELNLSSLELGDSALYFCASSVRDTTSYEQYFGPGTRLTVT.

The table lists this clone with a few counts. The chain links TRBV7-8 to TRBJ1-1, with D unresolved. This CDR3 is 14 amino acids long. V lost 1 base and J 6 bases, leaving 12 bases between the germline ends. The germline CDR1 and CDR2 sequences are SGHVS and FQNEAQ. In DNA, the CDR3 is TGTGCCAGCAGCTTAGAAGACTCACGCGCTGAAGCTTTCTTT. It codes for CASSLEDSRAEAFF.

The chain recombines TRBV6-5 with TRBJ2-3; TRBD2 matches 10 bases. The CDR3 totals 14 residues. The germline CDR1 and CDR2 sequences are MNHEY and SVGAGI. V shed 6 bases, J shed 6 bases, and the junction held 6 bases outside the gene matches. As DNA, the CDR3 is TGTGCCAGCAGGGCTAGCGGGGGCGGGGATACGCAGTATTTT. Residues: CASRASGGGDTQYF.

V and J are TRBV3-1 (or the pseudogene TRBV3-2) and TRBJ1-5; 11 bases map to TRBD1. Trimming cost V 1 base and J 4 bases; bases outside gene matches: 6. Germline V lookup: CDR1 LGHDT, CDR2 YNNKEL (reference sequence). The CDR3 length is 17 residues. The CDR3 coding sequence is TGTGCCAGCAGCCAAGTCGGGACAGGGGGAAGGAATCAGCCCCAGCATTTT. It codes for CASSQVGTGGRNQPQHF.

The V gene is TRBV11-2, the J gene TRBJ1-1; TRBD1 matches at 7 bases. Germline V gene data show CDR1 as SGHAT and CDR2 as FQNNGV. The V gene end was trimmed by 5 bases and the J gene end by 11 bases; junction bases not matched to a gene: 5. The CDR3 loop spans 11 amino acids. The CDR3 DNA sequence: TGTGCCAGCAGCCTCGGACAGGTGGCTTTCTTT. Its translation: CASSLGQVAFF. The whole variable domain, remainder taken from reference TRBV11-2 and TRBJ1-1, is EAGVAQSPRYKIIEKRQSVAFWCNPISGHATLYWYQQILGQGPKLLIQFQNNGVVDDSQLPKDRFSAERLKGVDSTLKIQPAKLEDSAVYLCASSLGQVAFFGQGTRLTVV.

V gene TRBV4-2 combines with J gene TRBJ1-6, with 7 bases fitting TRBD1. CDR1 LGHNA and CDR2 YNFKEQ come from the germline V gene. The CDR3 sequence is 16 residues long. V gave up 0 bases and J gave up 10 bases; unmatched junction bases: 9. The CDR3 loop is CASSQEPTGSESPLHF. CDR3 DNA sequence: TGTGCCAGCAGCCAAGAACCGACAGGGAGTGAATCACCCCTCCACTTT.

This rearrangement joins TRBV29-1 to TRBJ2-5; 11 bases match TRBD2. The CDR3 is made up of 15 amino acids. Germline V CDR1 and CDR2: SQVTM, ANQGSEA. J gave up 2 bases and V 7 bases, and 9 bases lay outside the gene matches. CDR3 in DNA: TGCAGCGCCATACCTCTAGCGGGGGGTCAAGAGACCCAGTACTTC. Translation gives CSAIPLAGGQETQYF.

The chain has TRBV29-1 and TRBJ2-1, with 9 bases aligning to TRBD2. V trimming: 1 base; J trimming: 0 bases; junction bases outside the gene matches: 4. Germline loops: CDR1 SQVTM, CDR2 ANQGSEA. This CDR3 contains 16 residues. The CDR3 region has the DNA TGCAGCGTTGAAGGAGTAGCGGGGGACTCCTACAATGAGCAGTTCTTC. This gives the protein CSVEGVAGDSYNEQFF.

The CDR3 coding sequence is TGTGCCAGCAGCTCCCAGAACTACGAGCAGTACTTC. Translated: CASSSQNYEQYF. V and J are TRBV7-9 and TRBJ2-7; D is unresolved. Germline V gene data show CDR1 as SEHNR and CDR2 as FQNEAQ (reference sequence). V was trimmed by 4 bases and J by 3 bases, leaving 7 bases between them. This CDR3 is 12 amino acids long.

V is TRBV18 and J is TRBJ2-1; 10 bases map to TRBD2. Trimming cost V 0 bases and J 10 bases; bases outside gene matches: 6. The CDR3 runs to 15 residues. CDR1 and CDR2 (germline): KGHSH, LQKENI. The CDR3 nucleotides read TGTGCCAGCTCACCACCGGGACTAGCGTTCCGGGAGCAGTTCTTC. Translated, it gives CASSPPGLAFREQFF.

The sample holds one count of this clone. The rearrangement uses TRBV19 and TRBJ1-2, with TRBD1 matching 11 bases. CDR1 and CDR2 from the germline V gene are LNHDA and SQIVND (reference sequence). V lost 5 bases to trimming and J lost 7 bases; unmatched junction nucleotides: 6. The CDR3 runs 14 residues. CDR3 sequence (DNA): TGTGCCAGTAGTGGGGACAGGGGGACGAGTGGCTACACCTTC. It encodes CASSGDRGTSGYTF.

For the CDR3, the DNA is TGTGCCAGCAGCCAAGCGACAGCGGGCCCCCAAGAGACCCAGTACTTC. Protein product: CASSQATAGPQETQYF. This chain links TRBV4-2 with TRBJ2-5; tentative D call: TRBD2 (6 bases). This CDR3 is 16 amino acids long. Germline CDR1 LGHNA, CDR2 YNFKEQ. The V and J ends lost 1 base and 1 base respectively, with 13 bases between them.

The rearrangement uses TRBV28 and TRBJ1-1, with a weak D call TRBD1 (6 bases). This CDR3 is 14 amino acids long. CDR1 MDHEN and CDR2 SYDVKM come from the germline V gene. V dropped 7 bases and J dropped 3 bases, with 15 bases sitting between them. The CDR3 DNA reads as TGTGCCAGCACTGAATCCCAGGGGTACACTGAAGCTTTCTTT. It encodes CASTESQGYTEAFF.

The gene calls are TRBV10-3 and TRBJ1-1; the D gene is possibly TRBD1 (6 bases). Germline CDR1 ENHRY, CDR2 SYGVKD. V was trimmed by 2 bases and J by 10 bases, leaving 11 bases between them. The CDR3 contains 12 residues. This chain's CDR3 is CAISEPQGGAFF. CDR3 DNA: TGTGCCATCAGTGAGCCACAGGGCGGAGCTTTCTTT.

The V call is TRBV4-1, the J call TRBJ2-3; D perhaps matches TRBD2 (5 bases). With 3 bases removed from V and 6 bases from J, the gap between germline ends came to 7 bases. This CDR3 is 12 amino acids long. In germline, CDR1 is MGHRA, CDR2 YSYEKL. The CDR3: CASSQSGDTQYF. In DNA form, the CDR3 reads TGCGCCAGCAGCCAGTCGGGGGATACGCAGTATTTT.